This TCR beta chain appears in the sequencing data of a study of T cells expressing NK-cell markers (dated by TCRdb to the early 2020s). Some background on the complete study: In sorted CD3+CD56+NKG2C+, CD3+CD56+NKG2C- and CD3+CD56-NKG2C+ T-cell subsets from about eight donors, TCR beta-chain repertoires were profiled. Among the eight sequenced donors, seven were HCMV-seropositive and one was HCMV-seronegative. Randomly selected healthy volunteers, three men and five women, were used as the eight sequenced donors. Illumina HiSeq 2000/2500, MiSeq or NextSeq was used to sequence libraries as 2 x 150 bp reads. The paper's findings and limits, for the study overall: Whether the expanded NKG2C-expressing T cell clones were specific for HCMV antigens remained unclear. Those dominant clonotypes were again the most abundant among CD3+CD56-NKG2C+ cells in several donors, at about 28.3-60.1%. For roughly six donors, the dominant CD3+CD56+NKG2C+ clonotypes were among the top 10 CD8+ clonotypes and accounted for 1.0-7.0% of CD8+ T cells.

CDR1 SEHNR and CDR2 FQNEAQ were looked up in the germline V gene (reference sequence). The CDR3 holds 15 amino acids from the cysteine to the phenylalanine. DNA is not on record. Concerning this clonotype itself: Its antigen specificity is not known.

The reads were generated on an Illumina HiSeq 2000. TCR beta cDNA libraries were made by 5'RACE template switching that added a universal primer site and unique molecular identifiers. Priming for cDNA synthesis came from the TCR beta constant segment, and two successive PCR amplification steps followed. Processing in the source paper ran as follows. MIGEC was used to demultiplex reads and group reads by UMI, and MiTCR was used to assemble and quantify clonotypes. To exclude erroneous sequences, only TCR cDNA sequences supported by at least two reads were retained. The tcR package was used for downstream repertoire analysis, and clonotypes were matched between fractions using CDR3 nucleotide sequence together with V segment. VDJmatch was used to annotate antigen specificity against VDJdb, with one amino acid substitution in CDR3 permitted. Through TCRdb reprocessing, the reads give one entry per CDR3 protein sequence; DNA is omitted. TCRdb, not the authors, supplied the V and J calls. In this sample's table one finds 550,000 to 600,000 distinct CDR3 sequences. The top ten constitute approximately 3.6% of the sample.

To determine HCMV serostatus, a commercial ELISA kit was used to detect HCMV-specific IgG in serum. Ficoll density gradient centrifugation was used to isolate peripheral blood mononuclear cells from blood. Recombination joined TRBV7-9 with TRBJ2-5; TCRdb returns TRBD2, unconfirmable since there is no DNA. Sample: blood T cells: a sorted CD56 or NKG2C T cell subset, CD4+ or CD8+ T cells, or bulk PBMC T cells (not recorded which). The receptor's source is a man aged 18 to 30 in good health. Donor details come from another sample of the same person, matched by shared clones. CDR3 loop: CASSLLAGGIETQYF.